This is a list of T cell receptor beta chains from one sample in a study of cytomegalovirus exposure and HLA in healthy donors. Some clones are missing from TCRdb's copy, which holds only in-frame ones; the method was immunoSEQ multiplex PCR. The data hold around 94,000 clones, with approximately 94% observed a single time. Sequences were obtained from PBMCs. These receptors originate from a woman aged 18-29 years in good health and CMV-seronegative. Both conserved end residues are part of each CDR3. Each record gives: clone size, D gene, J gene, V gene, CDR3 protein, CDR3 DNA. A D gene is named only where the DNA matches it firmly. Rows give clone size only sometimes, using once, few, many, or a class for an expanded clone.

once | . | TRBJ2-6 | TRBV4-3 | CASSQEGVSGANVLTF | TGCGCCAGCAGCCAAGAGGGCGTCTCTGGGGCCAACGTCCTGACTTTC
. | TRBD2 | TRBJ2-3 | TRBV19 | CASSRSLAGGSRFADTQYF | TGTGCCAGTAGTCGGTCGCTAGCGGGGGGATCCAGATTTGCAGATACGCAGTATTTT
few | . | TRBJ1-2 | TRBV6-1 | CASSEGLTGYGYTF | TGTGCCAGCAGTGAGGGATTAACAGGGTACGGCTACACCTTC
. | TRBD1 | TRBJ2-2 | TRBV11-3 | CASAPWGWGPGQGNTGELFF | TGTGCCAGCGCTCCTTGGGGGTGGGGACCGGGACAGGGAAACACCGGGGAGCTGTTTTTT
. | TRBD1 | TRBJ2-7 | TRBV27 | CASTTGGLNEQYF | TGTGCCAGCACCACAGGGGGGCTCAACGAGCAGTACTTC
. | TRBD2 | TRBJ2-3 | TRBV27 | CASSPHLSAGGTHYTDTQYF | TGTGCCAGCAGTCCCCACTTGAGTGCGGGGGGCACCCACTACACAGATACGCAGTATTTT
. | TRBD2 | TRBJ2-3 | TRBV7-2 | CASSYIAGGTDTQYF | TGTGCCAGCAGCTATATAGCGGGGGGGACAGATACGCAGTATTTT
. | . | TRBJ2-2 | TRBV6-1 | CASSDSGWNTGELFF | TGTGCCAGCAGTGACTCGGGTTGGAACACCGGGGAGCTGTTTTTT
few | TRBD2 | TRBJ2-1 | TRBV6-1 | CASSEMSSGSPGFF | TGTGCCAGCAGTGAAATGAGTAGCGGGAGTCCTGGGTTCTTC
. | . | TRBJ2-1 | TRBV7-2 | CASSLSRGIRNEQFF | TGTGCCAGCAGCTTATCACGCGGGATTAGGAATGAGCAGTTCTTC
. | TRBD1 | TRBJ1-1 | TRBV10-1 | CASRETGEGPAFF | TGCGCCAGCCGCGAGACAGGGGAGGGTCCGGCTTTCTTT
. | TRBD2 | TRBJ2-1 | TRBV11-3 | CASSFDGGAIYNEQFF | TGTGCCAGCAGCTTCGACGGGGGGGCGATCTACAATGAGCAGTTCTTC
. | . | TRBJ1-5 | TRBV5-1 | CASSRDNSNQPQHF | TGCGCCAGCAGCCGGGACAATAGCAATCAGCCCCAGCATTTT
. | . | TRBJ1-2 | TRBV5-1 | CASSLGRTNYGYTF | TGCGCCAGCAGCTTGGGGAGAACAAACTATGGCTACACCTTC
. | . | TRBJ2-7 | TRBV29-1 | CSVVPGCLYYDEQYF | TGCAGCGTTGTTCCAGGGTGTCTATATTACGACGAGCAGTACTTC
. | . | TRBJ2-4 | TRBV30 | CAWGRIGGVEAKNIQYF | TGTGCCTGGGGGAGAATAGGCGGGGTGGAGGCCAAAAACATTCAGTACTTC
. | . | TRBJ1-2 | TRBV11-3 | CASNSRQFWGYTF | TGTGCCAGCAACTCGAGGCAGTTTTGGGGCTACACCTTC
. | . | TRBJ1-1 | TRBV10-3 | CAISEGPGREAFF | TGTGCCATCAGTGAGGGGCCAGGCCGAGAAGCTTTCTTT
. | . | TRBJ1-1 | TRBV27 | CASSLYAGRYPEAFF | TGTGCCAGCAGTTTATATGCTGGTCGGTATCCTGAAGCTTTCTTT
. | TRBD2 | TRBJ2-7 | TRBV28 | CASSEIAGVPYEQYF | TGTGCCAGCAGTGAGATAGCGGGAGTCCCCTACGAGCAGTACTTC
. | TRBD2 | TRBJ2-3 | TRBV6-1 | CASRTSGTDTQYF | TGTGCCAGCAGGACTAGCGGCACAGATACGCAGTATTTT
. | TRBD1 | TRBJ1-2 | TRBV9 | CASYGQGAIYGYTF | TGTGCCAGTTACGGACAGGGGGCAATCTATGGCTACACCTTC
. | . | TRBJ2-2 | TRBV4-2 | CASSRRLGELFF | TGTGCCAGCAGCCGGAGATTGGGGGAGCTGTTTTTT
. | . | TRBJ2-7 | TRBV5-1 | CASSSQAYEQYF | TGCGCCAGCAGCTCCCAGGCCTACGAGCAGTACTTC
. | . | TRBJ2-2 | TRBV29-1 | CSVAQETNTGELFF | TGCAGCGTCGCACAGGAAACTAACACCGGGGAGCTGTTTTTT
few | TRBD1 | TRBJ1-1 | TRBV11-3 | CASSSPQGAGTEAFF | TGTGCCAGCAGCTCACCTCAGGGGGCGGGCACTGAAGCTTTCTTT
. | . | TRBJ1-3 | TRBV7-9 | CATEAGNTIYF | TGTGCCACCGAGGCTGGAAACACCATATATTTT
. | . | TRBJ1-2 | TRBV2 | CASSEVRGEGYTF | TGTGCCAGCAGTGAAGTACGGGGTGAGGGCTACACCTTC
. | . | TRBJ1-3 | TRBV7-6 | CASSLGGSSSGNTIYF | TGTGCCAGCAGCTTAGGAGGGTCTTCTTCTGGAAACACCATATATTTT
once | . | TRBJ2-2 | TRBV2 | CASKPDSGELFF | TGTGCCAGCAAGCCTGACAGCGGGGAGCTGTTTTTT
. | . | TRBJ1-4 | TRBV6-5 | CASRVTASNEKLFF | TGTGCCAGCAGAGTGACAGCTTCTAATGAAAAACTGTTTTTT
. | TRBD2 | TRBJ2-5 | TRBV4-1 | CASSQEGSSGETQYF | TGCGCCAGCAGCCAAGAAGGGTCTAGCGGGGAGACCCAGTACTTC
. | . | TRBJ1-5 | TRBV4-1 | CASSQEKRDQPQHF | TGCGCCAGCAGCCAAGAAAAGAGGGATCAGCCCCAGCATTTT
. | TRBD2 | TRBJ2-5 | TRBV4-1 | CASSQDPLGVAGVVETQYF | TGCGCCAGCAGCCAAGATCCCCTTGGGGTAGCGGGAGTGGTAGAGACCCAGTACTTC
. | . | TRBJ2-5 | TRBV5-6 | CASSFNLIVQETQYF | TGTGCCAGCAGCTTCAACCTGATAGTACAAGAGACCCAGTACTTC
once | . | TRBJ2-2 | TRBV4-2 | CASSQDLERGTGELFF | TGTGCCAGCAGCCAAGATTTGGAGCGAGGGACCGGGGAGCTGTTTTTT
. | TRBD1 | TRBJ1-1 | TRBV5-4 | CASSRDRAGVTEAFF | TGTGCCAGCAGCCGAGACAGGGCTGGCGTCACTGAAGCTTTCTTT
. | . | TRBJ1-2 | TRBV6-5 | CASSPPVPNYGYTF | TGTGCCAGCAGTCCTCCAGTTCCTAACTATGGCTACACCTTC
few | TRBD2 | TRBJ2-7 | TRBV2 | CASGSISGRAAHEQYF | TGTGCCAGCGGAAGTATAAGCGGGAGGGCCGCCCACGAGCAGTACTTC
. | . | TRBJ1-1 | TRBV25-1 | CASRDSTGGTEAFF | TGTGCCAGCAGGGATTCAACGGGGGGCACTGAAGCTTTCTTT
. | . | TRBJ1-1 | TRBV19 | CASSSSRNTEAFF | TGTGCCAGTAGTTCCTCCCGTAACACTGAAGCTTTCTTT
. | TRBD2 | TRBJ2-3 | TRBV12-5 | CASGSPLAGSTDTQYF | TGTGCTAGTGGTTCGCCACTAGCGGGGAGCACAGATACGCAGTATTTT
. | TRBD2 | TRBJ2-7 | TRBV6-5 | CASFRLAGGRDEQYF | TGTGCCAGCTTTCGACTAGCGGGGGGGCGCGACGAGCAGTACTTC
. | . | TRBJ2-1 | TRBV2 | CASRDYHNEQFF | TGTGCCAGCAGGGACTACCACAATGAGCAGTTCTTC
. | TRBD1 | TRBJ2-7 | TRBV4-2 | CASSQAGQGYEQYF | TGTGCCAGCAGCCAAGCTGGACAGGGGTACGAGCAGTACTTC
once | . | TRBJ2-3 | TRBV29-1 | CSVGGARSSTDTQYF | TGCAGCGTTGGGGGCGCCCGAAGTAGCACAGATACGCAGTATTTT
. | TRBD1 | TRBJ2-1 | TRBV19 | CASTPGQGVNEQFF | TGTGCCAGTACCCCGGGACAGGGTGTGAATGAGCAGTTCTTC
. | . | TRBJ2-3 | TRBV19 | CASSIVARDTQYF | TGTGCCAGTAGTATAGTGGCCCGAGATACGCAGTATTTT
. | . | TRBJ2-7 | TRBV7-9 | CASSPGGRSGYF | TGTGCCAGCAGCCCGGGGGGCCGGTCGGGGTACTTC
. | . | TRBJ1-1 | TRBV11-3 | CASSLDGQEAFF | TGTGCCAGCAGCTTAGATGGGCAGGAAGCTTTCTTT
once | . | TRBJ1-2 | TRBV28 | CASRLQGLTEGYTF | TGTGCCAGCAGGCTTCAGGGGCTTACTGAGGGCTACACCTTC
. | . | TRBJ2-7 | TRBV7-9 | CASSWTGAGDTYEQYF | TGTGCCAGCAGCTGGACTGGTGCGGGGGACACCTACGAGCAGTACTTC
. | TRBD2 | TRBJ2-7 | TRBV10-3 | CAISESGLAAYEQYF | TGTGCCATCAGTGAGTCCGGACTAGCGGCCTACGAGCAGTACTTC
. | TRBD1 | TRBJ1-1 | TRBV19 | CASSIRTYGQGVNTEAFF | TGTGCCAGTAGTATACGCACATATGGACAGGGGGTGAACACTGAAGCTTTCTTT
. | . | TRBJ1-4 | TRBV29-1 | CSFSRGSANEKLFF | TGCAGCTTCAGCCGGGGATCGGCTAATGAAAAACTGTTTTTT